Each of the 4 T cell receptor beta chains below was sequenced from the same sample in a study of blood T cell repertoires in COVID-19. Sequenced by immunoSEQ multiplex PCR; TCRdb stores in-frame clones only, minus some. The sample consists of about 260,000 clones, around four fifths of them appearing once. The specimen was peripheral blood. The source of these receptors is a woman of 80 years or more with acute or convalescent COVID-19.

This clone has more than one count but fewer than ten. The chain employs TRBV11-2 and TRBJ1-4, with 7 bases matching TRBD1. J lost 8 bases, V lost 4 bases, and 10 bases had no gene match. CDR1 is SGHAT, CDR2 FQNNGV, per germline. The CDR3 consists of 15 residues. CDR3 in DNA: TGTGCCAGCAGCTCCGCGACAGGGTTGAGGGAAAAACTGTTTTTT. Translated, it gives CASSSATGLREKLFF.

The chain joins TRBV7-3 to TRBJ2-3; 8 positions agree with TRBD1. The CDR3 runs to 15 residues. V lost 3 bases and J lost 0; bases outside the gene matches: 2. Germline CDR1 reads SGHTA; CDR2 reads FQGTGA. CDR3 region: CASSFGQGSTDTQYF. The CDR3 nucleotides are TGTGCCAGCAGCTTCGGACAGGGCAGCACAGATACGCAGTATTTT.

V is TRBV7-2 and J is TRBJ1-1; D is unclear. The germline V gene has CDR1 SGHTA and CDR2 FQGNSA. V gave up 1 base and J gave up 8 bases, with 5 bases separating them. The CDR3 length is 11 residues. The CDR3 nucleotides read TGTGCCAGCAGCTTAGGGCGGGAAGCTTTCTTT. Residues: CASSLGREAFF. The whole variable domain, filled in from reference TRBV7-2 and TRBJ1-1, reads GAGVSQSPSNKVTEKGKDVELRCDPISGHTALYWYRQSLGQGLEFLIYFQGNSAPDKSGLPSDRFSAERTGGSVSTLTIQRTQQEDSAVYLCASSLGREAFFGQGTRLTVV.

The V gene is TRBV6-2 or TRBV6-3, the J gene TRBJ2-5; weak D call: TRBD2 (6 bases). The CDR3 contains 14 residues. V lost 2 bases to trimming and J lost 0 bases, with 7 bases between them. The germline gives CDR1 MNHEY, CDR2 SVGEGT. The CDR3 sequence is CASSYGGYQETQYF. The CDR3 region has the DNA TGTGCCAGCAGTTACGGGGGGTACCAAGAGACCCAGTACTTC.